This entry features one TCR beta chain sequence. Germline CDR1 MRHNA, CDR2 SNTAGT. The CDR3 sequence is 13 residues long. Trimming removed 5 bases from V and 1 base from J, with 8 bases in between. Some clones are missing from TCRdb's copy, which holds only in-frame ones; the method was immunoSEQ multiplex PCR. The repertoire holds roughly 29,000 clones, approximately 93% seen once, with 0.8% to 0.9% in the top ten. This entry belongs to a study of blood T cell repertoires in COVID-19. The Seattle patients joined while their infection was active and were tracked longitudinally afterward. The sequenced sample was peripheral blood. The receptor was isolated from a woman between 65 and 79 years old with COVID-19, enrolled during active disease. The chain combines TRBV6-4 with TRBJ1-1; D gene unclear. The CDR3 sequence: CASSNTRNTEAFF. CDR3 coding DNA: TGTGCCAGCAGTAATACTCGGAACACTGAAGCTTTCTTT.